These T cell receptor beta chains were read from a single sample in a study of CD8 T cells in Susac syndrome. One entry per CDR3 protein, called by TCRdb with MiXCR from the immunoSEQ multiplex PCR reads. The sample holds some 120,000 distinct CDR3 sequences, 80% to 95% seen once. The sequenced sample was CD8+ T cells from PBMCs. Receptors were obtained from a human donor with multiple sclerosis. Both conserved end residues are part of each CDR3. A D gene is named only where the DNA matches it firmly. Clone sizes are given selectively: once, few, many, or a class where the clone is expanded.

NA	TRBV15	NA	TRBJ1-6	CATSPGTFRDSPLHF	TGTGCCACCAGCCCCGGGACTTTTCGGGATTCACCCCTCCACTTT
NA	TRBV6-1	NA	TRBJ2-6	CASKPGPYSGANVLTF	TGTGCCAGCAAGCCGGGACCTTACTCTGGGGCCAACGTCCTGACTTTC
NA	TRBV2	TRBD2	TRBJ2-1	CASSGRAGGPANEQFF	TGTGCCAGCAGTGGGAGGGCGGGAGGCCCGGCCAATGAGCAGTTCTTC
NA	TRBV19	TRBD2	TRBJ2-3	CASSPGTSGGEDTQYF	TGTGCCAGTAGTCCCGGGACTAGCGGGGGGGAAGATACGCAGTATTTT
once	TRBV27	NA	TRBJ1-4	CASSFGRATNEKLFF	TGTGCCAGCAGTTTCGGCAGAGCAACTAATGAAAAACTGTTTTTT
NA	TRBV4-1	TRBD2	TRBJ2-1	CASSPLAGVNVEQFF	TGCGCCAGCAGCCCGTTAGCGGGAGTCAACGTTGAGCAGTTCTTC
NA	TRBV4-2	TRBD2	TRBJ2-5	CASSRGLAGFQETQYF	TGTGCCAGCAGCCGGGGACTAGCGGGATTCCAAGAGACCCAGTACTTC
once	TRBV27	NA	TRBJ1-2	CASSLSNGAGYYGYTF	TGTGCCAGCAGTTTATCGAATGGTGCCGGGTACTATGGCTACACCTTC
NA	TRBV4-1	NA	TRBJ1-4	CASSQFATNEKLFF	TGCGCCAGCAGCCAGTTTGCAACTAATGAAAAACTGTTTTTT
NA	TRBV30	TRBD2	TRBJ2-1	CAWSGLAGYNEQFF	TGTGCCTGGAGTGGGCTAGCGGGGTACAATGAGCAGTTCTTC
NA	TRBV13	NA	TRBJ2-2	CASSFPGELFF	TGTGCCAGCAGCTTTCCTGGGGAGCTGTTTTTT
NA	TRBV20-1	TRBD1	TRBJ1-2	CSARDEQGGSYGYTF	TGCAGTGCTAGAGATGAACAGGGGGGAAGCTATGGCTACACCTTC
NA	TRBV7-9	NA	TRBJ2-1	CASSQGGTSYNEQFF	TGTGCCAGCAGCCAAGGCGGAACTAGCTACAATGAGCAGTTCTTC
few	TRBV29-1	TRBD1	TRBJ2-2	CSVELGQGKTGELFF	TGCAGCGTTGAATTGGGACAGGGAAAAACCGGTGAGCTGTTTTTT
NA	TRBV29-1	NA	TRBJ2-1	CSVEENRGEQFF	TGCAGCGTTGAAGAAAATAGGGGTGAGCAGTTCTTC
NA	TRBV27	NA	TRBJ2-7	CASSQALTYEQYF	TGTGCCAGCAGTCAGGCGCTTACCTACGAGCAGTACTTC
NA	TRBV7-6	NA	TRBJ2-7	CASSWDRPPCSYEQYF	TGTGCCAGCAGCTGGGATCGGCCTCCGTGCTCCTACGAGCAGTACTTC
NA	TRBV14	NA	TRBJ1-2	CASSGPRDIPNYGYTF	TGTGCCAGCAGCGGCCCCCGGGACATACCTAACTATGGCTACACCTTC
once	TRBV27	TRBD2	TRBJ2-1	CASSLTSSGREQFF	TGTGCCAGCAGTTTAACGTCTAGCGGGAGGGAGCAGTTCTTC
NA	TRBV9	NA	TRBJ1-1	CASSPPSANTEAFF	TGTGCCAGCAGCCCCCCCTCCGCGAACACTGAAGCTTTCTTT
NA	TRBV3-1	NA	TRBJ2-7	CASSHFDRPFYEQYF	TGTGCCAGCAGCCACTTTGACAGGCCTTTCTACGAGCAGTACTTC
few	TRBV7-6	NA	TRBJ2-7	CASSLYGSYEQYF	TGTGCCAGCAGCCTCTACGGCTCCTACGAGCAGTACTTC
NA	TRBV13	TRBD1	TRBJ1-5	CASSLGRQGADQPQHF	TGTGCCAGCAGCTTAGGCCGACAGGGGGCTGATCAGCCCCAGCATTTT
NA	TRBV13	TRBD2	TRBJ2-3	CASSSLAGGLTDTQYF	TGTGCCAGCAGCTCCCTAGCGGGGGGGCTTACAGATACGCAGTATTTT
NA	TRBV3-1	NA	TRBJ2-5	CASSREGGWETQYF	TGTGCCAGCTCCCGAGAGGGAGGATGGGAGACCCAGTACTTC
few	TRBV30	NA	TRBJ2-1	CAWSEGESYNEQFF	TGTGCCTGGAGCGAGGGGGAGTCCTACAATGAGCAGTTCTTC
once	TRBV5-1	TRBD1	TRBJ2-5	CASSSFRDSIETQYF	TGCGCCAGCAGCTCGTTCCGGGACAGCATAGAGACCCAGTACTTC
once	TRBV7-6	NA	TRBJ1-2	CASSLGGTLYGYTF	TGTGCCAGCAGCCTGGGGGGGACACTCTATGGCTACACCTTC
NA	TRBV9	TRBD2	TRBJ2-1	CASSVGLAGEDEQFF	TGTGCCAGCAGCGTAGGGCTAGCGGGAGAGGATGAGCAGTTCTTC
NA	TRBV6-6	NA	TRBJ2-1	CASIYNEQFF	TGTGCCAGCATCTACAATGAGCAGTTCTTC
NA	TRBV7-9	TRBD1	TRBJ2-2	CASSFPRTGDTGELFF	TGTGCCAGCAGCTTCCCAAGGACAGGCGACACCGGGGAGCTGTTTTTT
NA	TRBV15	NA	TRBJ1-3	CATSAGGRGNTIYF	TGTGCCACCAGCGCCGGGGGGCGAGGAAACACCATATATTTT
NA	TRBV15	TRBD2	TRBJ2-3	CATSRDLLGLAGVQYF	TGTGCCACCAGCAGAGATCTGCTTGGGCTAGCGGGGGTGCAGTATTTT
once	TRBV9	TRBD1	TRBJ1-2	CASSVGLIRDRGLDGYTF	TGTGCCAGCAGCGTAGGTCTAATACGGGACAGGGGGCTCGATGGCTACACCTTC
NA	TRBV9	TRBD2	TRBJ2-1	CASSVTTGTSGPYNEQFF	TGTGCCAGCAGCGTAACCACGGGGACTAGCGGCCCATACAATGAGCAGTTCTTC
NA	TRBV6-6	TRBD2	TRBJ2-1	CASSYRLSGRQDEQFF	TGTGCCAGCAGTTATCGGCTTAGCGGGAGGCAGGATGAGCAGTTCTTC
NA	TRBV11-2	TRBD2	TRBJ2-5	CASSLAGAGGFQETQYF	TGTGCCAGCAGCTTAGCGGGCGCGGGGGGCTTCCAAGAGACCCAGTACTTC
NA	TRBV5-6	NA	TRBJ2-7	CASSFRQSSYEQYF	TGTGCCAGCAGTTTCAGACAGAGCTCCTACGAGCAGTACTTC
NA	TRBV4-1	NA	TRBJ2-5	CASSQVVRETQYF	TGCGCCAGCAGCCAAGTAGTGAGAGAGACCCAGTACTTC
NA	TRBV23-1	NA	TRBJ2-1	CATLGTEYNEQFF	TGCGCCACCCTCGGGACGGAATACAATGAGCAGTTCTTC
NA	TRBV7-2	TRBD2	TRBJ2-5	CASSSGTSGRTGETQYF	TGTGCCAGCAGCTCCGGGACTAGCGGGAGAACTGGAGAGACCCAGTACTTC
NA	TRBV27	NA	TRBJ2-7	CASSPGTYYEQYF	TGTGCCAGCAGCCCCGGGACATACTACGAGCAGTACTTC
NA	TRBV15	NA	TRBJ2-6	CATSRGAGGGANVLTF	TGTGCCACCAGCAGAGGAGCTGGGGGTGGGGCCAACGTCCTGACTTTC
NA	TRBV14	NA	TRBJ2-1	CASSPGDVEQFF	TGTGCCAGCAGCCCTGGCGACGTTGAGCAGTTCTTC
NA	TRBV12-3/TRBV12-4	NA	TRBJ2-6	CASSSLIDSGANVLTF	TGTGCCAGCAGTTCGCTTATAGACTCTGGGGCCAACGTCCTGACTTTC